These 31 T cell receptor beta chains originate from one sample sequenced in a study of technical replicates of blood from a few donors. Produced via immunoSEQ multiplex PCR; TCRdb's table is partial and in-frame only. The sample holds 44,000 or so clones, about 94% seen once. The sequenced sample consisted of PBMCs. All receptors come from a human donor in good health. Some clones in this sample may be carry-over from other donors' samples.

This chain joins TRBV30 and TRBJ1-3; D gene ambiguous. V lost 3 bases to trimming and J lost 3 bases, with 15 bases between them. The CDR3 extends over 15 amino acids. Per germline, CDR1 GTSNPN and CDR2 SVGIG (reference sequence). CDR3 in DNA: TGTGCCTGGAGCGGCGGAAAGATCGGTGGAAACACCATATATTTT. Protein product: CAWSGGKIGGNTIYF.

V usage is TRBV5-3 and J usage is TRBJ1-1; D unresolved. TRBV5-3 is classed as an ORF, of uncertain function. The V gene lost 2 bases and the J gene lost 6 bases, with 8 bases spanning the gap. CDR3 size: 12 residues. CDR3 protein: CARSFDSPEAFF. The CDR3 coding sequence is TGTGCCAGAAGCTTCGACTCTCCTGAAGCTTTCTTT.

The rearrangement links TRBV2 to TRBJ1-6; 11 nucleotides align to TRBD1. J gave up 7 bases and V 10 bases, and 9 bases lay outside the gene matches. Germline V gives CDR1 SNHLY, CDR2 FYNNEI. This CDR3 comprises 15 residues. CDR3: CATDWTGGGNSPLHF. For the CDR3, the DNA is TGTGCCACGGACTGGACAGGGGGCGGGAATTCACCCCTCCACTTT.

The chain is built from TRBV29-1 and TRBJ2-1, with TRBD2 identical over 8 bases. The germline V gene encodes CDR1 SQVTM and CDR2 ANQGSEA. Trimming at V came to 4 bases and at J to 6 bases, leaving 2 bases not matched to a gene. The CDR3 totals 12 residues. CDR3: CSVAAGGNEQFF. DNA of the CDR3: TGCAGCGTTGCTGCGGGAGGCAATGAGCAGTTCTTC.

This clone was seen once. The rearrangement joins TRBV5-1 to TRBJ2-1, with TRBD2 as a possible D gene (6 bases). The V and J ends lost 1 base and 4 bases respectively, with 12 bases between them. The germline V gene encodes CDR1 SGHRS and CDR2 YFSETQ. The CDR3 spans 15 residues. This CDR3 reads CASSLSSGGYNEQFF. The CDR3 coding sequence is TGCGCCAGCAGCTTGAGTAGCGGAGGTTACAATGAGCAGTTCTTC.

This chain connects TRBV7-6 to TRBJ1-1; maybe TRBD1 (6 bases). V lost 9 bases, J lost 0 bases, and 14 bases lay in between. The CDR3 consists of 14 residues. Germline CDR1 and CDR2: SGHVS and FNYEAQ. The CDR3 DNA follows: TGTGCCAGTCACGGAGGGGGGGTGAACACTGAAGCTTTCTTT. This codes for CASHGGGVNTEAFF.

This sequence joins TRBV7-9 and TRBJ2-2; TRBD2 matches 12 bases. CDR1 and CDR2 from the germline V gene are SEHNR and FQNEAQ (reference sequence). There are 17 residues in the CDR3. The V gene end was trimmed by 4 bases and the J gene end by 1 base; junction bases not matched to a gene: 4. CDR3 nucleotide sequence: TGTGCCAGCAGCTATCTAGCGGGAGGGATGAACACCGGGGAGCTGTTTTTT. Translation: CASSYLAGGMNTGELFF.

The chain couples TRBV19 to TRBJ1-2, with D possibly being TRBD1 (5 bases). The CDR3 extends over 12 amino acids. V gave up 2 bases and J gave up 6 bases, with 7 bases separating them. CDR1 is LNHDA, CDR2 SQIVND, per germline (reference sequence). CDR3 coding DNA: TGTGCCAGTAGTATAAAAGGGGATGGCTACACCTTC. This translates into CASSIKGDGYTF.

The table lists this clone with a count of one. The CDR3 reads CASSLFRGTEAFF. The DNA for the CDR3 is TGCGCCAGCAGCTTGTTCCGGGGCACTGAAGCTTTCTTT. The gene calls are TRBV5-1 and TRBJ1-1, with unresolved D. V was pared by 1 base and J by 4 bases, with 8 bases between. Per germline, CDR1 SGHRS and CDR2 YFSETQ. The CDR3 is made up of 13 amino acids.

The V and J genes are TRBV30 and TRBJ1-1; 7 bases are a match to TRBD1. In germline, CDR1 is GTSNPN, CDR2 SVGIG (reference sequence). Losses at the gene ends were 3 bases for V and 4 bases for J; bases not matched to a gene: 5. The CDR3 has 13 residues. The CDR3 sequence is CAWSRQGGTEAFF. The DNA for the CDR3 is TGTGCCTGGAGCCGACAGGGCGGCACTGAAGCTTTCTTT.

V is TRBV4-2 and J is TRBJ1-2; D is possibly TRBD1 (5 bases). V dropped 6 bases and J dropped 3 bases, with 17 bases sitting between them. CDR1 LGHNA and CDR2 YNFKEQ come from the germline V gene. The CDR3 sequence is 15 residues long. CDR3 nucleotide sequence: TGTGCCAGCAGTTCCGCACAGGATCTCGACTATGGCTACACCTTC. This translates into CASSSAQDLDYGYTF.

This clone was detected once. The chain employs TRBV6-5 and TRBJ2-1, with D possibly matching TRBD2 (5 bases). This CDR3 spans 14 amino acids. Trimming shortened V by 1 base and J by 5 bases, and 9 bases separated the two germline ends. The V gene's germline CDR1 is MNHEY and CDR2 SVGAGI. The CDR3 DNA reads TGTGCCAGCAGTTACTTACTAGATGACAATGAGCAGTTCTTC. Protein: CASSYLLDDNEQFF.

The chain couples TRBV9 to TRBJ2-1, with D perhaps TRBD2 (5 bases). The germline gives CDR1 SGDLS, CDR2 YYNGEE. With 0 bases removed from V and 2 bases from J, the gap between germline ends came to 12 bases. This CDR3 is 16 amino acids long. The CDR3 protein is CASSVAEGAPYNEQFF. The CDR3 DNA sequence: TGTGCCAGCAGCGTAGCCGAGGGAGCCCCCTACAATGAGCAGTTCTTC. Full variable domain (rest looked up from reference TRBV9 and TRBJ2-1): DSGVTQTPKHLITATGQRVTLRCSPRSGDLSVYWYQQSLDQGLQFLIQYYNGEERAKGNILERFSAQQFPDLHSELNLSSLELGDSALYFCASSVAEGAPYNEQFFGPGTRLTVL.

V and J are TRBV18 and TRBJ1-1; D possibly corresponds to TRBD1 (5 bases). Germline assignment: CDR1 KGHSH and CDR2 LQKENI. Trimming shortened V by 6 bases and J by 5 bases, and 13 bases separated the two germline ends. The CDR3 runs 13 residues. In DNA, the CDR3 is TGTGCCAGCTCTACGGGGGTAGGGACTGAAGCTTTCTTT. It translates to CASSTGVGTEAFF. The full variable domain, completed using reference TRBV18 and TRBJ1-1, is NAGVMQNPRHLVRRRGQEARLRCSPMKGHSHVYWYRQLPEEGLKFMVYLQKENIIDESGMPKERFSAEFPKEGPSILRIQQVVRGDSAAYFCASSTGVGTEAFFGQGTRLTVV.

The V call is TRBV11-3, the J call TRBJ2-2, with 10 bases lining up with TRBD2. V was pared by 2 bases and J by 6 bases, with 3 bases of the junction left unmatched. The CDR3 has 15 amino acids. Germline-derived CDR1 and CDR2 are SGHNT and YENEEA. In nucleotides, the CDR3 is TGTGCCAGCAGCTTATTCACTAGCGGGGCCGGGGAGCTGTTTTTT. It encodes CASSLFTSGAGELFF.

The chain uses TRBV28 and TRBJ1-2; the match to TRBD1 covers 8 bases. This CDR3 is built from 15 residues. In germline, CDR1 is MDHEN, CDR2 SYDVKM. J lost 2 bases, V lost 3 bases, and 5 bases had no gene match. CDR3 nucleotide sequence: TGTGCCAGCAGTTTCGGGGCAGGGGGCAACTATGGCTACACCTTC. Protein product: CASSFGAGGNYGYTF.

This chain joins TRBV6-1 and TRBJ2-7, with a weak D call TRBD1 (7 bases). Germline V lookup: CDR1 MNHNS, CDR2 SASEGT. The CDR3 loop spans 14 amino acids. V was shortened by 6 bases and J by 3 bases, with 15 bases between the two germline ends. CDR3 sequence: CASRDNRGGYEQYF. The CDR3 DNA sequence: TGTGCCAGCAGGGACAACAGGGGAGGCTACGAGCAGTACTTC.

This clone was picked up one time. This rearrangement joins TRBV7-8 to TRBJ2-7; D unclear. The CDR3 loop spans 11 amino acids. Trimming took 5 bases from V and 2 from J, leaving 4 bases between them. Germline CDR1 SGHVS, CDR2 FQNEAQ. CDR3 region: CASSVTYEQYF. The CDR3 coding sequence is TGTGCCAGCAGCGTTACCTACGAGCAGTACTTC.

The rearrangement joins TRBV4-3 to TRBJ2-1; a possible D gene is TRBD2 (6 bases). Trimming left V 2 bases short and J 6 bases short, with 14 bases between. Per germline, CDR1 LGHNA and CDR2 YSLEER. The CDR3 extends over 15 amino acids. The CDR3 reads CASSQFSHGGNEQFF. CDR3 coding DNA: TGCGCCAGCAGCCAATTCAGTCACGGGGGCAATGAGCAGTTCTTC.

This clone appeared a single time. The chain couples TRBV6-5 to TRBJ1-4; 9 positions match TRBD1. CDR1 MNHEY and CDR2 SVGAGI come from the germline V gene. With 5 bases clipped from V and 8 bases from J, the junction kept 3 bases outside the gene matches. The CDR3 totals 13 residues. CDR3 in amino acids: CASSPGQGEKLFF. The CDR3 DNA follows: TGTGCCAGCAGTCCTGGACAGGGGGAAAAACTGTTTTTT.

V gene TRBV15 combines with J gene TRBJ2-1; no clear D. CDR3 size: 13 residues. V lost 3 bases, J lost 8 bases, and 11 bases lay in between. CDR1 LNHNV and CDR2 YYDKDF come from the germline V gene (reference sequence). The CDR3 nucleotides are TGTGCCACCAGCAGCTCAGGAAGTCATGAGCAGTTCTTC. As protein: CATSSSGSHEQFF.

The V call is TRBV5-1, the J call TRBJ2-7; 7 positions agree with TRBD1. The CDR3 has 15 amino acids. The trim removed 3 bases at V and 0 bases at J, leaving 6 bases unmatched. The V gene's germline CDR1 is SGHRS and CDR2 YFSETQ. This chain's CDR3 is CASSSTTGVSYEQYF. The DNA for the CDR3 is TGCGCCAGCAGCTCAACTACAGGGGTCTCCTACGAGCAGTACTTC. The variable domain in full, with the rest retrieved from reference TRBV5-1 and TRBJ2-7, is KAGVTQTPRYLIKTRGQQVTLSCSPISGHRSVSWYQQTPGQGLQFLFEYFSETQRNKGNFPGRFSGRQFSNSRSEMNVSTLELGDSALYLCASSSTTGVSYEQYFGPGTRLTVT.

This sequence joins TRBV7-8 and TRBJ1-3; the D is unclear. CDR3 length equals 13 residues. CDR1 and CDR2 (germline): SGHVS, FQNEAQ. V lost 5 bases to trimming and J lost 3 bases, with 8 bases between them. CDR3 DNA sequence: TGTGCCAGCAGCGTAGGGCTTGGAAACACCATATATTTT. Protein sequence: CASSVGLGNTIYF.

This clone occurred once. The CDR3 spells CASSAGRTSGYEQYF. In DNA, the CDR3 is TGTGCCAGCAGCGCCGGACGGACTAGCGGGTACGAGCAGTACTTC. V and J are TRBV9 and TRBJ2-7; 11 bases map to TRBD2. Germline trimming cut 3 bases from V and 4 bases from J; bases unmatched to any gene: 6. CDR1 and CDR2 (germline): SGDLS, YYNGEE. The CDR3 runs to 15 residues.

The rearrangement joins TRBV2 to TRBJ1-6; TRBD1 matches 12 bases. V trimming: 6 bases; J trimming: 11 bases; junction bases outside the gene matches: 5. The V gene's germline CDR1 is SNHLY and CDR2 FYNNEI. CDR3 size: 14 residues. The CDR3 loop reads CASSPGQGATPLHF. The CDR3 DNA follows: TGTGCCAGCAGCCCGGGACAGGGGGCTACACCCCTCCACTTT.

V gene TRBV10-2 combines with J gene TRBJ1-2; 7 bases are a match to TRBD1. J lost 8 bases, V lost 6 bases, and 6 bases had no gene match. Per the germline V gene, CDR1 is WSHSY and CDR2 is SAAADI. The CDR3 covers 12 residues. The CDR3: CASSQRGGGYTF. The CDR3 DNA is TGCGCCAGCAGCCAAAGAGGGGGCGGCTACACCTTC.

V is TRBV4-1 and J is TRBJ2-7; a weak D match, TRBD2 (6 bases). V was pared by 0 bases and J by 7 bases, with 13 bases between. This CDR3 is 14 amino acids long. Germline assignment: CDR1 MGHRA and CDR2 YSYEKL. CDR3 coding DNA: TGCGCCAGCAGCCAAGATGAGCGGGTGGAAGAGCAGTACTTC. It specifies CASSQDERVEEQYF.

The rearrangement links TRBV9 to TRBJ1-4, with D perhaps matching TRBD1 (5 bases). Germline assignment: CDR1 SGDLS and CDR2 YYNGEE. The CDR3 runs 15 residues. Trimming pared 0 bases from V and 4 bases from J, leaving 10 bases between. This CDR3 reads CASSVAGLRNEKLFF. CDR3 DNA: TGTGCCAGCAGCGTAGCGGGACTGCGTAATGAAAAACTGTTTTTT.

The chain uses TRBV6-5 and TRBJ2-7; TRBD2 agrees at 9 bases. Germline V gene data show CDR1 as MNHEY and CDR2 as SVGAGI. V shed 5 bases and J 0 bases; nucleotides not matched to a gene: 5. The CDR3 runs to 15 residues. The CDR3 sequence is CASSNKGLASYEQYF. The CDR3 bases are TGTGCCAGCAGTAACAAGGGACTAGCCTCCTACGAGCAGTACTTC.

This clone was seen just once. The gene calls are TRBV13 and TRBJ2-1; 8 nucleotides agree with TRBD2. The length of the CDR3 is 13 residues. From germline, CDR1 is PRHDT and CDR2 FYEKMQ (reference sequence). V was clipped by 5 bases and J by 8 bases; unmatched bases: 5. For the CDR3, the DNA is TGTGCCAGCAGCCCCCGGGAGGGCGATGAGCAGTTCTTC. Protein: CASSPREGDEQFF.

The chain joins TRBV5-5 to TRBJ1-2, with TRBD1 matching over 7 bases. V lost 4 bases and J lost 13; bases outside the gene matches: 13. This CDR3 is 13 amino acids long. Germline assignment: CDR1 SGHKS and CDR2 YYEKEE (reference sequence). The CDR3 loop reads CASSPDADRTGTF. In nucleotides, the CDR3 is TGTGCCAGCAGCCCAGACGCGGACAGGACGGGCACCTTC.